This T cell receptor beta chain appears in the sequencing data of a study of beta chain features in type 1 diabetes. On this clone itself: No antigen is known for it.

V shed 5 bases and J shed 0 bases, with 13 bases lying between them. Per germline, CDR1 MNHEY and CDR2 SVGAGI. This CDR3 is 15 amino acids long. Expressed TCRB transcripts got sequenced, as all isolated RNA was reverse transcribed. The table came from immunoSEQ multiplex PCR; TCRdb's copy has only in-frame clones and leaves some out. The repertoire holds approximately 15,000 clones, roughly 69% seen once, with about 2.5% in the top ten. General study findings and limits: Reduced insertions and increased deletions marked VDJ junctions in type 1 diabetes patients. Shorter TCRB CDR3s, moderately but significantly so, marked every one of the four CD4+ subsets in Type 1 diabetes patients.

Sequenced sample: Tregs from blood. This rearrangement joins TRBV6-5 to TRBJ1-2; weak D call: TRBD1 (6 bases). This clonotype was obtained from a man aged 25 to 40 with type 1 diabetes. Written as DNA, the CDR3 is TGTGCCAGCAGTCGGACAGTCTCGCCTAACTATGGCTACACCTTC. Its translation: CASSRTVSPNYGYTF.